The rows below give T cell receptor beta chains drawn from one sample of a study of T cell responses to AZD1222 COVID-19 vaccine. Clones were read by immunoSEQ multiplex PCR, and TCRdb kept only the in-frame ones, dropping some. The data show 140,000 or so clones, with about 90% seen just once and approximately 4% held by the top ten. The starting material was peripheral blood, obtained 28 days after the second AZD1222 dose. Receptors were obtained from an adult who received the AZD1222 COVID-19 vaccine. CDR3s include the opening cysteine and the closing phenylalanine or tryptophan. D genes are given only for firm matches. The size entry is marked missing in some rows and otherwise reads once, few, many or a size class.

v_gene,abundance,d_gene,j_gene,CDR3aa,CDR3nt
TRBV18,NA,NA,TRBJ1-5,CASSPLQGEDQPQHF,TGTGCCAGCTCACCACTCCAGGGAGAGGATCAGCCCCAGCATTTT
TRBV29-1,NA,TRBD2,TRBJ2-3,CSVEKGAGVADTQYF,TGCAGCGTCGAAAAAGGAGCGGGAGTGGCAGATACGCAGTATTTT
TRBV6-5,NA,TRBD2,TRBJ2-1,CASSYTLAGGYEQFF,TGTGCCAGCAGTTACACGCTAGCGGGAGGTTATGAGCAGTTCTTC
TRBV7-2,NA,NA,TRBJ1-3,CASSSLGRGSGNTIYF,TGTGCCAGCAGCAGCTTAGGACGGGGGTCTGGAAACACCATATATTTT
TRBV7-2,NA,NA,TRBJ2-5,CASSAPDRSGQTQYF,TGTGCCAGCAGCGCACCCGACAGGTCAGGGCAGACCCAGTACTTC
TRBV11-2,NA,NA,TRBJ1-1,CASSLVAWAGGAGYTEAFF,TGTGCCAGCAGCTTAGTTGCCTGGGCTGGGGGGGCCGGATATACTGAAGCTTTCTTT
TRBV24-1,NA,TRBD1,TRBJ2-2,CDTSDPDRDTGELFF,TGTGACACCAGTGATCCCGACAGGGACACCGGGGAGCTGTTTTTT
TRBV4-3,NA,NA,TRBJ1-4,CASSQDRGRSNEKLFF,TGCGCCAGCAGCCAAGATCGTGGACGTAGCAATGAAAAACTGTTTTTT
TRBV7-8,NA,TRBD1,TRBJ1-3,CASSLPGTASGNTIYF,TGTGCCAGCAGCTTGCCCGGGACAGCCTCTGGAAACACCATATATTTT
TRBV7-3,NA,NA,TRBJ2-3,CASSPFGREDTQYF,TGTGCCAGCAGCCCCTTCGGACGAGAAGATACGCAGTATTTT
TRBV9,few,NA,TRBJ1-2,CASRRGGGYGYTF,TGTGCCAGCCGGAGGGGAGGAGGCTATGGCTACACCTTC
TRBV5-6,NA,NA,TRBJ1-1,CASSLEGKRAFF,TGTGCCAGCAGCTTGGAAGGGAAGAGAGCTTTCTTT
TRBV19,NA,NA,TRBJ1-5,CASSLRTGNQPQHF,TGTGCCAGCAGCCTTAGGACCGGCAATCAGCCCCAGCATTTT
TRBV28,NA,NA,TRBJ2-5,CASGWGRPPQTQYF,TGTGCCAGCGGCTGGGGGAGACCCCCGCAGACCCAGTACTTC
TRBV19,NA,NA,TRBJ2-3,CASMEGLGTDTQYF,TGTGCCAGTATGGAGGGTTTGGGCACAGATACGCAGTATTTT